The 4 T cell receptor beta chains in this list originate from one sample, sequenced in a study of blood T cell repertoires in COVID-19. Sequencing used immunoSEQ multiplex PCR; TCRdb keeps in-frame clones, though not all of them. The sample has some 310,000 clones; approximately 89% are singletons. The sequenced material came from PBMCs or T cells enriched from blood (not recorded which). The receptors here all came from a woman under 40 who had recovered from COVID-19.

Only one count was recorded for this clone. The chain carries TRBV5-1 and TRBJ2-7; 7 nucleotides agree with TRBD1. Germline V lookup: CDR1 SGHRS, CDR2 YFSETQ. The CDR3 extends over 14 amino acids. V was pared by 2 bases and J by 5 bases, with 7 bases of the junction left unmatched. This CDR3 is CASSFQTGKDEQYF. CDR3 bases: TGCGCCAGCAGCTTCCAGACAGGGAAAGACGAGCAGTACTTC.

The CDR3 region is CASSLVQDIGIGTGELFF. Here the CDR3 DNA reads TGTGCCAGCAGCTTAGTACAAGATATTGGTATCGGGACCGGGGAGCTGTTTTTT. The V call is TRBV7-2, the J call TRBJ2-2, with no clear D. V was pared by 1 base and J by 5 bases, with 20 bases between. The CDR3 runs to 18 residues. CDR1 SGHTA and CDR2 FQGNSA come from the germline V gene.

The rearrangement links TRBV19 to TRBJ2-3, with a weak D call TRBD2 (6 bases). Trimming took off 9 bases at V and 14 bases at J, with 33 bases between the two ends. Per the germline V gene, CDR1 is LNHDA and CDR2 is SQIVND (reference sequence). This CDR3 is built from 16 residues. The CDR3 is CASSPVDAGYSPDPYF. The DNA of the CDR3 is TGTGCCAGCTCCCCTGTGGATGCGGGATACTCCCCTGATCCGTATTTT.

This clone was counted a single time. This chain uses TRBV28 with TRBJ1-4, with D tentatively TRBD1 (5 bases). Per the germline V gene, CDR1 is MDHEN and CDR2 is SYDVKM. This CDR3 has 14 amino acids. Trimming took 6 bases from V and 8 from J, leaving 16 bases between them. DNA for the CDR3: TGTGCCAGCAGCGGACGGGGGGTAAGAGAAAAACTGTTTTTT. Translated: CASSGRGVREKLFF. Full variable domain (missing parts from reference TRBV28 and TRBJ1-4): DVKVTQSSRYLVKRTGEKVFLECVQDMDHENMFWYRQDPGLGLRLIYFSYDVKMKEKGDIPEGYSVSREKKERFSLILESASTNQTSMYLCASSGRGVREKLFFGSGTQLSVL.